This T cell receptor beta chain was identified during a study of blood T cells in healthy people across ages. This clonotype was seen only once. The antigen is not known. The CDR3 length is 16 residues. Germline V gene lookup returns CDR1 LGHNA and CDR2 YSLEER. V lost 1 base to trimming and J lost 6 bases, with 18 bases between them. Study results and caveats: Estimated diversity that came from one million T cells was considered an underestimate.

The use of a sample-barcoded 5' primer and a J-beta primer mix characterized a second PCR of roughly 6 to 11 cycles. One entry per CDR3 protein results from TCRdb running MiXCR on the 5' RACE reads. The sample yields some 900,000 distinct CDR3 sequences, around 48% seen once. The sample comprised blood. V gene TRBV4-3 combines with J gene TRBJ1-2; possibly TRBD1 for D (5 bases). This receptor was taken from a man younger than 40 in good health. The CDR3 is CASSQAKGPPGDGYTF. The CDR3 bases are TGCGCCAGCAGCCAAGCGAAGGGGCCTCCCGGGGATGGCTACACCTTC.